One sample yielded the 26 T cell receptor beta chains listed below, sequenced in a study of blood T cells in healthy people across ages. Alongside a J-beta primer mix, a sample-barcoded 5' primer served in a second PCR lasting about 6 to 11 cycles. TCRdb reprocessed the 5' RACE reads via MiXCR and lists one record per CDR3 protein. The sample lists around 870,000 distinct CDR3 sequences, around 30% seen once, with roughly 17% in the top ten. Sequencing used blood. These receptor sequences come from a woman older than 75 in good health.

The table lists this clonotype with a count of one. The chain links TRBV4-2 to TRBJ1-1; possible D gene TRBD1, 5 bases. The CDR3 length is 17 residues. The germline gives CDR1 LGHNA, CDR2 YNFKEQ. V lost 0 bases to trimming and J lost 2 bases, with 16 bases between them. The CDR3 region is CASSQEATRGVNTEAFF. CDR3 nucleotide sequence: TGTGCCAGCAGCCAAGAGGCAACCCGAGGGGTAAACACTGAAGCTTTCTTT.

Turning to this clonotype: The junction and the germline gene differ at one end; a read error may be behind it. The chain employs TRBV7-2 and TRBJ2-5; no clear D gene. The CDR3 covers 13 residues. The V gene's germline CDR1 is SGHTA and CDR2 FQGNSA. Here the CDR3 reads CAGSLYRPEAQYF. The DNA of the CDR3 is TGTGCCGGCAGCTTATATCGGCCCGAGGCCCAGTACTTC.

V gene TRBV10-3 combines with J gene TRBJ2-3, with a weak D call TRBD2 (5 bases). Germline CDR1 reads ENHRY; CDR2 reads SYGVKD. V dropped 3 bases and J dropped 2 bases, with 15 bases sitting between them. CDR3 size: 16 residues. As DNA, the CDR3 is TGTGCCATCAGTGAACGGGGTACAGAACCCACAGATACGCAGTATTTT. It codes for CAISERGTEPTDTQYF.

This clonotype was recorded a few times. This may stem from a read error, because a much larger clone lies one nucleotide away. The chain joins TRBV7-9 to TRBJ2-1, with 9 bases lining up with TRBD2. Germline lookup yields CDR1 SEHNR and CDR2 FQNEAQ (reference sequence). The CDR3 consists of 18 residues. CDR3 in amino acids: CASGLARLAGDLDNEQFF. The CDR3 bases are TGTGCCAGCGGCTTAGCGCGGTTAGCGGGGGACCTAGACAATGAGCAGTTCTTC.

The chain uses TRBV19 and TRBJ2-4; D perhaps matches TRBD2 (5 bases). Per germline, CDR1 LNHDA and CDR2 SQIVND (reference sequence). The CDR3 totals 14 residues. Between the trimmed V and J ends, which lost 3 bases and 5 bases, there was a span of 11 bases. The CDR3 nucleotides are TGTGCCAGTAGTATGGGAGTATACCAAAACATTCAGTACTTC. Translation: CASSMGVYQNIQYF.

This clonotype was seen at least ten times. The V call is TRBV12-3 or TRBV12-4, the J call TRBJ2-5, with no clear D. Trimming shortened V by 5 bases and J by 1 base, and 11 bases separated the two germline ends. The CDR3 runs to 14 residues. The CDR3 sequence: CASSEQRLQETQYF. The CDR3, as DNA: TGTGCCAGCAGTGAACAACGACTCCAAGAGACCCAGTACTTC.

The chain joins TRBV7-2 to TRBJ2-7, with TRBD1 identical over 8 bases. The junction had 8 bases not matched to a gene; V was cut back by 5 bases and J by 2 bases. This CDR3 contains 15 residues. In germline, CDR1 is SGHTA, CDR2 FQGNSA. The DNA for the CDR3 is TGTGCCAGCAGCCCTTGGACAGGGCCCACCTACGAGCAGTACTTC. It codes for CASSPWTGPTYEQYF.

This clonotype was detected many times. This chain connects TRBV6-1 to TRBJ2-7; 11 nucleotides line up with TRBD2. The germline gives CDR1 MNHNS, CDR2 SASEGT. CDR3 length equals 15 residues. The V segment lost 6 bases and the J segment 0 bases; nucleotides outside the gene matches: 4. CDR3 in DNA: TGTGCCAGCAGGGCCGGGACTAGCGGCTCCTACGAGCAGTACTTC. This encodes CASRAGTSGSYEQYF.

The chain is built from TRBV5-6 and TRBJ2-3, with D hard to call. CDR3 length: 15 amino acids. V was pared by 0 bases and J by 6 bases, with 14 bases between. Germline CDR1 and CDR2: SGHDT and YYEEEE. CDR3 residues: CASSLEGLHPDTQYF. In DNA form, the CDR3 reads TGTGCCAGCAGCTTGGAGGGCCTTCATCCCGATACGCAGTATTTT.

There are a few counts of this clonotype. The chain is built from TRBV6-5 and TRBJ1-4; 8 nucleotides agree with TRBD1. This CDR3 is built from 16 residues. Germline V gene data show CDR1 as MNHEY and CDR2 as SVGAGI. The J segment lost 8 bases and the V segment lost 0 bases, leaving 8 bases of the junction unmatched. This chain's CDR3 is CASSYSSFRTGEKLFF. CDR3 DNA sequence: TGTGCCAGCAGTTACTCGAGCTTCCGGACAGGGGAAAAACTGTTTTTT.

This clonotype was recorded at least ten times. The J gene is TRBJ2-5, the V gene TRBV7-2, with a weak D call TRBD2 (6 bases). The V gene lost 3 bases and the J gene lost 0 bases, with 8 bases spanning the gap. Germline lookup yields CDR1 SGHTA and CDR2 FQGNSA. This CDR3 region has 14 residues. The CDR3 loop is CASSFGGNQETQYF. Here the CDR3 DNA reads TGTGCCAGCAGCTTCGGAGGGAACCAAGAGACCCAGTACTTC.

The genes are TRBV20-1 and TRBJ1-1; no reliable D call. CDR1 DFQATT and CDR2 SNEGSKA come from the germline V gene (reference sequence). The CDR3 totals 14 residues. V was cut by 0 bases and J by 0 bases, with 8 bases left in between. The CDR3 reads CSARDGSLNTEAFF. CDR3 coding DNA: TGCAGTGCTAGAGACGGGTCCTTGAACACTGAAGCTTTCTTT.

A few counts support this clonotype. The V gene is TRBV6-2 or TRBV6-3, the J gene TRBJ1-2, with 9 bases aligning to TRBD1. Per germline, CDR1 MNHEY and CDR2 SVGEGT. The CDR3 is 12 residues long. V lost 10 bases and J lost 4; bases outside the gene matches: 4. The CDR3 loop reads CANSGQGYGYTF. CDR3 in DNA: TGTGCCAACTCGGGACAGGGCTATGGCTACACCTTC.

At least ten counts were recorded for this clonotype. V usage is TRBV7-2 and J usage is TRBJ2-3, with 9 bases lining up with TRBD1. The trim removed 4 bases at V and 5 bases at J, leaving 10 bases unmatched. CDR3 length: 16 residues. Germline V gives CDR1 SGHTA, CDR2 FQGNSA. This CDR3 reads CASSSPKDRGEDTQYF. The CDR3 region has the DNA TGTGCCAGCAGCTCACCAAAGGACAGGGGTGAAGATACGCAGTATTTT.

Here the CDR3 DNA reads TGTGCCACCAGTGCACCATCTAGCGGGGGGGCCGGTGAGCAGTTCTTC. Residues: CATSAPSSGGAGEQFF. The rearrangement uses TRBV24-1 and TRBJ2-1; 12 bases agree with TRBD2. The CDR3 sequence is 16 residues long. CDR1 and CDR2 (germline): KGHDR, SFDVKD. Trimming cost V 5 bases and J 9 bases; bases outside gene matches: 10.

Many counts were recorded for this clonotype. The chain couples TRBV3-1 to TRBJ1-1, with 7 bases aligning to TRBD1. This CDR3 contains 14 residues. With 4 bases clipped from V and 1 base from J, the junction kept 3 bases outside the gene matches. Per germline, CDR1 LGHDT and CDR2 YNNKEL (reference sequence). The CDR3 is CASSRNRGNTEAFF. CDR3 coding DNA: TGTGCCAGCAGCCGCAACAGGGGGAACACTGAAGCTTTCTTT.

This chain joins TRBV6-2 or TRBV6-3 and TRBJ1-2, with TRBD1 identical over 9 bases. This CDR3 spans 17 amino acids. Trimming removed 10 bases from V and 0 bases from J; junction bases left unmatched: 15. Germline V CDR1 and CDR2: MNHEY, SVGEGT. CDR3 in DNA: TGTGCCACCTCCACCTCGGGACAGGGCTTTTCTAACTATGGCTACACCTTC. Encoded protein: CATSTSGQGFSNYGYTF.

This clonotype was counted at least ten times. This rearrangement joins TRBV7-2 to TRBJ2-4; 7 nucleotides match TRBD2. V trimming: 3 bases; J trimming: 9 bases; junction bases outside the gene matches: 8. Germline CDR1 reads SGHTA; CDR2 reads FQGNSA. This CDR3 is 14 amino acids long. The CDR3, as DNA: TGTGCCAGCAGCTTTCCGCCGGGACTACGCATTCAGTACTTC. Translation: CASSFPPGLRIQYF.

The rearrangement joins TRBV10-3 to TRBJ2-2, with D possibly being TRBD1 (6 bases). Trimming took 6 bases from V and 2 from J, leaving 13 bases between them. The CDR3 consists of 15 residues. Looked up from germline, CDR1 is ENHRY and CDR2 is SYGVKD. CDR3 sequence reads: CAISPGHVNTGELFF. The CDR3 DNA reads as TGTGCCATCAGCCCGGGACACGTAAACACCGGGGAGCTGTTTTTT.

A single count supports this clonotype. The chain has TRBV12-3 or TRBV12-4 and TRBJ1-2; 8 nucleotides align to TRBD1. Trimming cost V 11 bases and J 3 bases; bases outside gene matches: 5. The CDR3 loop spans 12 amino acids. CDR3 bases: TGTGCCTCGGACAGGGCTTACTATGGCTACACCTTC. Amino acid sequence: CASDRAYYGYTF.

This rearrangement joins TRBV12-3 or TRBV12-4 to TRBJ1-5; TRBD1 agrees at 8 bases. There are 18 residues in the CDR3. V shed 7 bases and J 4 bases; nucleotides not matched to a gene: 18. The CDR3 protein is CASTTPGPPGQENQPQHF. Here the CDR3 DNA reads TGTGCCAGCACCACCCCCGGCCCCCCGGGACAGGAGAATCAGCCCCAGCATTTT.

This clonotype was counted a single time. One end of the junction fails to match germline, which may point to a read error. This chain joins TRBV4-2 and TRBJ2-6, with a tentative D call TRBD1 (6 bases). The CDR3 loop spans 18 amino acids. Looked up from germline, CDR1 is LGHNA and CDR2 is YNFKEQ. The DNA of the CDR3 is TGTGCCAGCAGCCAAGTCTCACAGGGTACCTCTGGGGCCAGCGTCCGGACTTTC. Its translation is CASSQVSQGTSGASVRTF.

This clonotype was seen repeatedly, ten times or more. The chain couples TRBV9 to TRBJ2-1, with 11 bases fitting TRBD2. The germline V gene encodes CDR1 SGDLS and CDR2 YYNGEE. Unmatched junction bases numbered 5, after V lost 0 bases and J lost 9 bases. This CDR3 region has 15 residues. CDR3 amino acids: CASSVEASGGLEQFF. CDR3 nucleotide sequence: TGTGCCAGCAGCGTAGAGGCTAGCGGGGGGCTTGAGCAGTTCTTC.

This chain links TRBV3-1 with TRBJ1-6; the match to TRBD1 covers 9 bases. Germline CDR1 LGHDT, CDR2 YNNKEL (reference sequence). The V gene end was trimmed by 3 bases and the J gene end by 9 bases; junction bases not matched to a gene: 9. The CDR3 totals 16 residues. CDR3 nucleotides: TGTGCCAGCAGCCAGGTTCCGGGACAGGGTGGTTCACCCCTCCACTTT. Amino acid sequence: CASSQVPGQGGSPLHF.

The chain recombines TRBV27 with TRBJ1-6, with D possibly matching TRBD1 (6 bases). The CDR3 is 16 amino acids. The V and J ends lost 4 bases and 11 bases respectively, with 21 bases between them. CDR1 is MNHEY and CDR2 is SMNVEV in the germline V gene (reference sequence). The CDR3 protein is CASSSSRGGGTPPLHF. The DNA of the CDR3 is TGTGCCAGCAGTTCATCCCGAGGGGGTGGTACGCCACCCCTCCACTTT.

This clonotype has a single count. This CDR3 is missing its conserved last phenylalanine or tryptophan, likely due to a read error. The chain is built from TRBV29-1 and TRBJ2-3; D tentatively reads TRBD1 or TRBD2 (5 bases each). The CDR3 spans 15 residues. The germline CDR1 and CDR2 sequences are SQVTM and ANQGSEA. Here the CDR3 DNA reads TGCAACGTTAGACCGGGACGTATAATCACAGATACGCAGTATTCT. It specifies CNVRPGRIITDTQYS.